These 15 T cell receptor beta chains share one sample of origin, sequenced in a study of T cell repertoires in cytomegalovirus infection. TCRdb passed the reads through MiXCR, listing each CDR3 protein once. The sample has 50,000 to 65,000 distinct CDR3 sequences, 20% seen once. Their recognized antigens are unknown. The material was CD8+ T cells from cultured PBMCs, obtained from culture after CMV antigen stimulation. Source of these receptors: a human donor in good health (CMV status not recorded). Some clones in this sample may be carry-over from other donors' samples.

V and J are TRBV6-2 or TRBV6-3 and TRBJ2-2; the D call may be TRBD1 or TRBD2 (5 bases each). CDR3 length: 20 residues. Looked up from germline, CDR1 is MNHEY and CDR2 is SVGEGT. Trimming shortened V by 1 base and J by 5 bases, and 26 bases separated the two germline ends. CDR3 nucleotide sequence: TGTGCCAGCAGTTACTATCGGTCGAGCGGAGTTACACCAGGGACCGGGGAGCTGTTTTTT. Its protein is CASSYYRSSGVTPGTGELFF.

This clonotype has just a few counts. The chain has TRBV18 and TRBJ2-3; 8 bases match TRBD1. The CDR3 totals 15 residues. From germline, CDR1 is KGHSH and CDR2 LQKENI. V gave up 5 bases and J gave up 4 bases; unmatched junction bases: 8. The CDR3 reads CASSSMDRVPDTQYF. The DNA for the CDR3 is TGTGCCAGCTCATCAATGGACAGGGTCCCAGATACGCAGTATTTT.

This clonotype occurred many times. This chain joins TRBV7-7 and TRBJ1-1; D perhaps matches TRBD1 (6 bases). Germline values: CDR1 SSHAT, CDR2 FNYEAQ (reference sequence). This CDR3 is built from 13 residues. The germline V and J ends were trimmed by 1 base and 6 bases, with 9 bases remaining between them. The CDR3, as DNA: TGTGCCAGCAGCTTAGGTCAGGGGTCTGAAGCTTTCTTT. Translated, it gives CASSLGQGSEAFF.

This clonotype was found a few times. The V gene is TRBV4-3, the J gene TRBJ2-5, with D possibly matching TRBD1 (5 bases). CDR1 LGHNA and CDR2 YSLEER come from the germline V gene. The V and J ends lost 4 bases and 5 bases respectively, with 11 bases between them. The CDR3 length is 13 residues. The CDR3 DNA reads TGCGCCAGCAGCCCGATCGCAGGGGAGACCCAGTACTTC. It encodes CASSPIAGETQYF.

This clonotype was counted between two and nine times. The rearrangement links TRBV7-3 to TRBJ1-2, with a tentative D call TRBD1 (5 bases). Trimming shortened V by 1 base and J by 8 bases, and 17 bases separated the two germline ends. The length of the CDR3 is 15 residues. Germline V gene sequence: CDR1 SGHTA, CDR2 FQGTGA. The CDR3 nucleotides are TGTGCCAGCAGCTTAAACCCCGGGCAGGGTGGAGGCTACACCTTC. Translation gives CASSLNPGQGGGYTF. The variable domain in full, with the rest retrieved from reference TRBV7-3 and TRBJ1-2, is GAGVSQTPSNKVTEKGKYVELRCDPISGHTALYWYRQSLGQGPEFLIYFQGTGAADDSGLPNDRFFAVRPEGSVSTLKIQRTERGDSAVYLCASSLNPGQGGGYTFGSGTRLTVV.

The table lists this clonotype with a few counts. The V call is TRBV5-5, the J call TRBJ2-1; D not certain. V was shortened by 4 bases and J by 4 bases, with 15 bases between the two germline ends. The CDR3 is 15 residues long. Germline loops: CDR1 SGHKS, CDR2 YYEKEE (reference sequence). The CDR3 nucleotides are TGTGCCAGCAGCCCTTGGGTCGATGGTTACAATGAGCAGTTCTTC. It encodes CASSPWVDGYNEQFF.

This clonotype was seen repeatedly, ten times or more. V is TRBV28 and J is TRBJ2-5; D unclear. This CDR3 contains 14 residues. V was shortened by 3 bases and J by 5 bases, with 13 bases between the two germline ends. CDR1 is MDHEN, CDR2 SYDVKM, per germline. Written as DNA, the CDR3 is TGTGCCAGCAGTTTGCGACTGGGGTTGGAGACCCAGTACTTC. This gives the protein CASSLRLGLETQYF.

This clonotype was observed a handful of times. The rearrangement links TRBV4-1 to TRBJ2-4, with D possibly matching TRBD2 (6 bases). This CDR3 is built from 15 residues. Trimming left V 4 bases short and J 0 bases short, with 10 bases between. Germline V gene sequence: CDR1 MGHRA, CDR2 YSYEKL. The CDR3 reads CASSPGGTAKNIQYF. In DNA form, the CDR3 reads TGCGCCAGCAGCCCTGGGGGGACAGCCAAAAACATTCAGTACTTC.

There are a few counts of this clonotype. The chain links TRBV6-6 to TRBJ1-1; no clear D gene. The CDR3 is 13 amino acids. Deletions cut 4 bases from V and 1 base from J, with 7 bases between. CDR1 MNHNY and CDR2 SVGAGI come from the germline V gene (reference sequence). CDR3 region: CASSFVWNTEAFF. DNA for the CDR3: TGTGCCAGCAGTTTCGTGTGGAACACTGAAGCTTTCTTT.

This clonotype appeared a few times. The chain employs TRBV6-1 and TRBJ1-2, with D maybe TRBD1 (6 bases). Deletions cut 6 bases from V and 4 bases from J, with 18 bases between. Germline V gives CDR1 MNHNS, CDR2 SASEGT. The CDR3 sequence is 15 residues long. The DNA of the CDR3 is TGTGCCAGCAGCCGGGAGGGGGGGCGCGCCTATGGCTACACCTTC. Amino acid sequence: CASSREGGRAYGYTF.

This chain connects TRBV7-8 to TRBJ1-1; weak D call: TRBD1 (6 bases). CDR1 and CDR2 (germline): SGHVS, FQNEAQ. Trimming shortened V by 5 bases and J by 0 bases, and 7 bases separated the two germline ends. The CDR3 sequence is 13 residues long. CDR3 amino acids: CASSRDMNTEAFF. In DNA, the CDR3 is TGTGCCAGCAGCAGGGACATGAACACTGAAGCTTTCTTT.

This clonotype was recorded only once. The chain carries TRBV7-2 and TRBJ2-5; tentative D call: TRBD2 (6 bases). CDR1 is SGHTA and CDR2 is FQGNSA in the germline V gene. Trimming removed 3 bases at V and 6 bases at J, with 11 bases between. There are 13 residues in the CDR3. The CDR3 is CASSLGGRQTQYF. DNA of the CDR3: TGTGCCAGCAGCTTGGGGGGAAGACAGACCCAGTACTTC. The full variable domain, its missing parts supplied by reference TRBV7-2 and TRBJ2-5, is GAGVSQSPSNKVTEKGKDVELRCDPISGHTALYWYRQSLGQGLEFLIYFQGNSAPDKSGLPSDRFSAERTGGSVSTLTIQRTQQEDSAVYLCASSLGGRQTQYFGPGTRLLVL.

V is TRBV7-2 and J is TRBJ2-7; D unclear. Trimming stripped 5 bases from V and 0 bases from J, with 8 bases between. Germline values: CDR1 SGHTA, CDR2 FQGNSA. The CDR3 consists of 13 residues. The CDR3 DNA sequence: TGTGCCAGCAGCCCGCCCACCTCCTACGAGCAGTACTTC. It is translated as CASSPPTSYEQYF.

The rearrangement uses TRBV7-8 and TRBJ2-5, with 15 bases identical to TRBD2. The germline CDR1 and CDR2 sequences are SGHVS and FQNEAQ. The length of the CDR3 is 17 residues. V shed 4 bases and J 5 bases; nucleotides not matched to a gene: 8. The CDR3: CASSYGTSGRRWETQYF. In nucleotides, the CDR3 is TGTGCCAGCAGCTACGGGACTAGCGGGAGGCGGTGGGAGACCCAGTACTTC.

This rearrangement joins TRBV27 to TRBJ2-1, with D possibly being TRBD1 (5 bases). The length of the CDR3 is 15 residues. Germline CDR1 is MNHEY and CDR2 is SMNVEV (reference sequence). V was pared by 2 bases and J by 0 bases, with 8 bases between. Here the CDR3 reads CASSLDRSSYNEQFF. The CDR3 nucleotides are TGTGCCAGCAGTTTAGACAGAAGCTCCTACAATGAGCAGTTCTTC.